The entry below describes one TCR beta chain. The antigen is not known. The sample is drawn from a study of cytomegalovirus exposure and HLA in healthy donors. Study details: The 500 to 750 first-cohort repertoires and the roughly 120 validation repertoires shared the same platform, a later analysis reported. Points from the study as a whole: The study listed under 200 cytomegalovirus-associated TCR beta chains. According to a subsequent analysis, TCR clusters from the first cohort were inclined to appear together in the 100 to 150 validation repertoires.

V was shortened by 4 bases and J by 0 bases, with 14 bases between the two germline ends. CDR1 is SGHNT, CDR2 YYREEE, per germline (reference sequence). The CDR3 covers 16 residues. Clones were read by immunoSEQ multiplex PCR, and TCRdb kept only the in-frame ones, dropping some. Of 150,000 to 200,000 clones listed, more than 70% were seen once; the top ten hold roughly 1.5%. The chain links TRBV5-4 to TRBJ1-3; possible D gene TRBD1, 6 bases. Sequencing was performed on PBMCs. The receptor's source is a woman aged 18-35 years in good health and CMV-seronegative. The CDR3 DNA is TGTGCCAGCAGCGTGAAGGGACAAATCTCTGGAAACACCATATATTTT. Its translation: CASSVKGQISGNTIYF.